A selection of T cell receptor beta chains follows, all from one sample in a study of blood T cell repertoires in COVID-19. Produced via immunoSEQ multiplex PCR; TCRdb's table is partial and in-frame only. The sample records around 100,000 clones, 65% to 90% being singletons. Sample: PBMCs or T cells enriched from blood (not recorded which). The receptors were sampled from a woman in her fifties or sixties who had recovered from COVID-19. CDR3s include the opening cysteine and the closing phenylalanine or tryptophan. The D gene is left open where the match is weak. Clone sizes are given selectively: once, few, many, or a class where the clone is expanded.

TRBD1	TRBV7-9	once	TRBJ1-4	TGTGCCAGCAGCTCCCAGACAGGGGCGGAAAAACTGTTTTTT	CASSSQTGAEKLFF
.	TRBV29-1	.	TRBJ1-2	TGCAGCTACATAGCTGGCTACACCTTC	CSYIAGYTF
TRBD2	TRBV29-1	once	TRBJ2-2	TGCAGCGTTGTGTGTTTTGGGGGACTAGAATGCTCTGGCGGGGAGCTGTTTTTT	CSVVCFGGLECSGGELFF
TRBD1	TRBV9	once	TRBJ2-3	TGTGCCAGCAGCGTAGAAGACAGGGGGAAGGCGGGAGGCACAGATACGCAGTATTTT	CASSVEDRGKAGGTDTQYF
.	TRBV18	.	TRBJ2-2	TGTGCCAGCTCAGTGACAGCAACCGGGGAGCTGTTTTTT	CASSVTATGELFF
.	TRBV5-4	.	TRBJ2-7	TGTGCCAGCAGCACGATTACAGCAAATTACGAGCAGTACTTC	CASSTITANYEQYF
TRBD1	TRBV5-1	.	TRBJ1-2	TGCGCCAGCAGCTTGGAGACAGGGGACGGCTATGGCTACACCTTC	CASSLETGDGYGYTF
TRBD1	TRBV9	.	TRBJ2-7	TGTGCCAGCAGCCAGGACAGGGGCGAGCAGTACTTC	CASSQDRGEQYF
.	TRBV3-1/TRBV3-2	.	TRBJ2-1	TGTGCCAGCAGCCAAATGCCCCGGGGTTACAATGAGCAGTTCTTC	CASSQMPRGYNEQFF
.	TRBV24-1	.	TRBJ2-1	TGTGCCACCAGTAACAGACTAAGATTCAATGAGCAGTTCTTC	CATSNRLRFNEQFF
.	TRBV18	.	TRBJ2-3	TGTGCCAGCTCACCACGCGTCAGGAGCACAGATACGCAGTATTTT	CASSPRVRSTDTQYF
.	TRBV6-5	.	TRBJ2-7	TGTGCCAGCAGTCAGGCCTACGAGCAGTACTTC	CASSQAYEQYF
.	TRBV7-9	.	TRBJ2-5	TGTGCCAGCAGCTTCCGGGACTTAGGACAAGAGACCCAGTACTTC	CASSFRDLGQETQYF
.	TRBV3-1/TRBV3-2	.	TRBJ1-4	TGTGCCAGCAGCCAAGCCTTGTTCAGGGTTCGGACTAATGAAAAACTGTTTTTT	CASSQALFRVRTNEKLFF
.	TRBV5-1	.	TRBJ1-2	TGCGCCAGCAGCTTCGGTGCGGGAAACTATGGCTACACCTTC	CASSFGAGNYGYTF
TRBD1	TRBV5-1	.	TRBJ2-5	TGCGCCAGCAGCGGCGGGACAGGGGGACAGGAGACCCAGTACTTC	CASSGGTGGQETQYF
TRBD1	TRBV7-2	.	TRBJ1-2	TGTGCCAGCAGCTTAGGGGGGACAGCCTATGGCTACACCTTC	CASSLGGTAYGYTF
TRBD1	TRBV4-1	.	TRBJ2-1	TGCGCCAGCAGCCCATGGACAGGGTTGGACAATGAGCAGTTCTTC	CASSPWTGLDNEQFF
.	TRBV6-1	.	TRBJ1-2	TGTGCCAGCAGTGACCGGGACACCAGCTATGGCTACACCTTC	CASSDRDTSYGYTF
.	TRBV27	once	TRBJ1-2	TGTGCCAGCAGTTCCCCTGGGAGCTATGGCTACACCTTC	CASSSPGSYGYTF
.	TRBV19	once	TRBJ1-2	TGTGCCAGTTTGACTTCTAACTATGGCTACACCTTC	CASLTSNYGYTF
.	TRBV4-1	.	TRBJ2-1	TGCGCCAGCAGCACCCCAACGGGGGACCCCTACAATGAGCAGTTCTTC	CASSTPTGDPYNEQFF